This T cell receptor beta chain was retrieved from a study of cytomegalovirus exposure and HLA in healthy donors. General observations from the study: It was reported in a later analysis that an Asian-associated ancestry cluster showed fewer N-insertions than the 666-donor mean. TCR beta chains numbering roughly 150 were designated cytomegalovirus-associated. Apparent HLA restriction characterized most CMV-associated TCR beta chains in a later analysis.

60 Vbeta and 13 Jbeta primers were used in PCR. Only in-frame clones appear in the TCRdb table, and some are missing; sequencing was by immunoSEQ multiplex PCR. There are over 150,000 clones in the sample; around 83% occur only once, and under 1% lies in the top ten. In regard to this clone: Its antigen is currently unknown.

The material sequenced was PBMCs. This receptor was obtained from a girl aged 2 to 9 in good health and CMV-seropositive.

Here the CDR3 reads CASSIGWTGGANTGELFF. Written as DNA, the CDR3 is TGTGCCAGTAGTATCGGGTGGACAGGGGGCGCGAACACCGGGGAGCTGTTTTTT. The chain couples TRBV19 to TRBJ2-2, with 11 nucleotides matching TRBD1. Germline V gives CDR1 LNHDA, CDR2 SQIVND (reference sequence). CDR3 length: 18 residues. The junction had 6 bases not matched to a gene; V was cut back by 3 bases and J by 0 bases.